The clone carrying this TCR beta chain was detected a few times. In the PCR, 60 Vbeta and 13 Jbeta primers were used. The repertoire was sequenced with immunoSEQ multiplex PCR; TCRdb's copy has only in-frame clones and lacks some. This sample carries 55,000 to 80,000 clones, approximately 81% of them seen once, and the ten largest clones take around 2.9%. The data were taken from a study of cytomegalovirus exposure and HLA in healthy donors. Germline values: CDR1 GTSNPN, CDR2 SVGIG (reference sequence). There are 13 residues in the CDR3. V shed 3 bases and J 4 bases; nucleotides not matched to a gene: 4.

The chain joins TRBV30 to TRBJ2-5; TRBD2 matches at 8 bases. Sequenced sample: PBMCs. The TCR comes from a woman in her twenties or thirties in good health and CMV-seronegative. CDR3 region: CAWSPAGGETQYF. The CDR3 DNA reads as TGTGCCTGGAGCCCGGCGGGGGGAGAGACCCAGTACTTC. Full variable domain (missing parts from reference TRBV30 and TRBJ2-5): SQTIHQWPATLVQPVGSPLSLECTVEGTSNPNLYWYRQAAGRGLQLLFYSVGIGQISSEVPQNLSASRPQDRQFILSSKKLLLSDSGFYLCAWSPAGGETQYFGPGTRLLVL.